The T cell receptor beta chain described here comes from a study of regulatory T cells in long-lasting Graves disease. This clonotype was detected ten times or more. Documented time point: persistent/refractory GD, antithyroid drugs over 5 years with positive TRAb. PBMC RNA was the source of the TCR library. The CDR3 length is 15 residues. Trimming pared 1 base from V and 0 bases from J, leaving 9 bases between. Germline V lookup: CDR1 MDHEN, CDR2 SYDVKM. Building of the TCR beta libraries involved iRepertoire HTBI primers and Arm-PCR of CDR3 regions. TCRdb processed the multiplex PCR reads anew with MiXCR; each CDR3 protein has one entry. The sample includes about 470,000 distinct CDR3 sequences, under 25% seen only once; the top ten take about 6.6%.

The chain joins TRBV28 to TRBJ1-1; no firm D call. This sequence originates from a female donor with Graves disease. Sample: peripheral blood mononuclear cells (PBMCs), taken when the disease was refractory, from a patient treated with antithyroid drugs. CDR3: CASSLFAEMNTEAFF. For the CDR3, the DNA is TGTGCCAGCAGTTTATTCGCCGAAATGAACACTGAAGCTTTCTTT.